A selection of T cell receptor beta chains follows, all from one sample in a study of blood T cell repertoires in COVID-19. This table comes from immunoSEQ multiplex PCR, and its TCRdb copy is limited to in-frame clones, with some not included. This table holds a few hundred thousand clones, approximately 82% found once. Sequencing was performed on peripheral blood. The source is a woman between 35 and 50 years old who had recovered from COVID-19. Both conserved end residues are part of each CDR3. Each record gives: V gene, clone size, D gene, J gene, CDR3 protein, CDR3 DNA. A D gene is named only where the DNA matches it firmly. Some rows mark clone size as missing; the rest say once, few, many or name a class of expanded clone.

TRBV5-1	-	-	TRBJ2-1	CASSLLRGHEQFF	TGCGCCAGCAGTCTGCTGCGGGGGCATGAGCAGTTCTTC
TRBV5-6	many	-	TRBJ1-5	CASSLQYGDQPQHF	TGTGCCAGCAGCTTGCAATACGGGGATCAGCCCCAGCATTTT
TRBV3-1/TRBV3-2	-	-	TRBJ1-6	CASSQGGRNSPLHF	TGTGCCAGCAGCCAAGGAGGCCGAAATTCACCCCTCCACTTT
TRBV12-3/TRBV12-4	-	-	TRBJ1-1	CASSARTEAFF	TGTGCCAGCAGTGCCCGGACTGAAGCTTTCTTT
TRBV4-3	-	TRBD1	TRBJ1-2	CASSQGDSRGYTF	TGCGCCAGCAGCCAAGGGGACAGTAGGGGCTACACCTTC
TRBV18	-	TRBD1	TRBJ1-6	CASSPGDSNSPLHF	TGTGCCAGCTCACCCGGGGACAGCAATTCACCCCTCCACTTT
TRBV7-2	few	TRBD1	TRBJ2-3	CASSLVQGRGDTQYF	TGTGCCAGCAGCTTAGTCCAGGGCAGGGGGGATACGCAGTATTTT
TRBV5-4	-	TRBD2	TRBJ2-3	CASSGGASGGLTDTQYF	TGTGCCAGCAGCGGAGGGGCTAGCGGGGGCCTCACAGATACGCAGTATTTT
TRBV12-3/TRBV12-4	-	-	TRBJ2-7	CASSLVISYEQYF	TGTGCCAGCAGTTTAGTAATCTCCTACGAGCAGTACTTC
TRBV7-2	-	TRBD2	TRBJ2-5	CASSLRGTSGGSYYF	TGTGCCAGCAGCTTAAGAGGGACTAGCGGGGGGAGCTATTACTTC
TRBV19	-	-	TRBJ1-4	CASSSIRDSNEKLFF	TGTGCCAGTAGTTCTATCAGGGACTCTAATGAAAAACTGTTTTTT
TRBV5-6	few	TRBD1	TRBJ2-2	CASSLLQGAGTGELFF	TGTGCCAGCAGCTTGCTCCAGGGGGCTGGCACCGGGGAGCTGTTTTTT
TRBV6-5	once	-	TRBJ2-7	CATQESYEQYF	TGTGCCACCCAGGAATCCTACGAGCAGTACTTC
TRBV19	-	-	TRBJ2-7	CASSTSGTPPYEQYF	TGTGCCAGTAGTACATCCGGGACACCTCCCTACGAGCAGTACTTC
TRBV11-2	-	TRBD1	TRBJ2-5	CASSFALGTDQETQYF	TGTGCCAGCAGCTTCGCCCTAGGGACAGATCAAGAGACCCAGTACTTC
TRBV14	-	-	TRBJ2-2	CASSQFGANTGELFF	TGTGCCAGCAGCCAGTTCGGGGCGAACACCGGGGAGCTGTTTTTT
TRBV7-2	-	-	TRBJ1-2	CASSSHRENYGYTF	TGTGCCAGCAGCTCCCATAGAGAGAACTATGGCTACACCTTC
TRBV7-9	once	-	TRBJ1-2	CASSLATGHYGYTF	TGTGCCAGCAGCTTGGCTACAGGGCACTATGGCTACACCTTC
TRBV4-1	few	-	TRBJ2-3	CASSLGGDTQYF	TGCGCCAGCAGTCTGGGGGGAGATACGCAGTATTTT
TRBV11-2	-	-	TRBJ1-6	CASSFQGNSPLHF	TGTGCCAGCAGCTTCCAGGGAAATTCACCCCTCCACTTT
TRBV6-4	-	-	TRBJ2-6	CASSESGLGANVLTF	TGTGCCAGCAGTGAATCAGGGTTAGGGGCCAACGTCCTGACTTTC
TRBV28	-	TRBD1	TRBJ1-2	CASSPSVGGAAF	TGTGCCAGCAGCCCAAGTGTAGGGGGCGCGGCCTTC
TRBV6-2/TRBV6-3	-	TRBD1	TRBJ1-4	CASSLPGQANEKLFF	TGTGCCAGCAGTCTACCGGGACAGGCTAATGAAAAACTGTTTTTT
TRBV7-2	once	TRBD2	TRBJ2-3	CASSLYWEGPDTQYF	TGTGCCAGCAGCTTATACTGGGAGGGTCCAGATACGCAGTATTTT
TRBV5-1	-	TRBD1	TRBJ2-7	CASSGTGTGSYEQYF	TGCGCCAGCAGCGGCACCGGGACAGGGAGCTACGAGCAGTACTTC
TRBV10-3	-	TRBD1	TRBJ1-2	CAISVGTGDSNYGYTF	TGTGCCATCAGTGTCGGGACAGGGGACTCTAACTATGGCTACACCTTC
TRBV5-1	-	TRBD2	TRBJ2-2	CASSLAYGTSLTGELFF	TGCGCCAGCAGCTTGGCCTACGGGACTAGCCTGACCGGGGAGCTGTTTTTT
TRBV7-8	-	-	TRBJ2-7	CASSSMPARGLRGEQYF	TGTGCCAGCAGCTCAATGCCCGCGCGGGGGCTACGGGGGGAGCAGTACTTC
TRBV5-1	-	TRBD1	TRBJ1-2	CASSSMGQGVYGYTF	TGCGCCAGCAGCTCCATGGGACAGGGGGTTTATGGCTACACCTTC
TRBV5-1	-	-	TRBJ1-6	CASSLGQTNSPLHF	TGCGCCAGCAGCTTGGGACAGACTAATTCACCCCTCCACTTT
TRBV18	-	TRBD1	TRBJ1-2	CASSPGTGENYGYTF	TGTGCCAGCTCACCAGGGACAGGAGAAAACTATGGCTACACCTTC
TRBV19	-	-	TRBJ1-2	CASSIGKGDYGYTF	TGTGCCAGTAGTATAGGTAAGGGGGACTATGGCTACACCTTC
TRBV27	-	-	TRBJ2-1	CASGLAPNEQFF	TGTGCCAGCGGTCTAGCGCCCAATGAGCAGTTCTTC
TRBV19	-	-	TRBJ2-7	CASRDGQEAYEQYF	TGTGCCAGTAGAGATGGGCAGGAAGCCTACGAGCAGTACTTC
TRBV2	-	TRBD1	TRBJ2-2	CASSPQGPPAGELFF	TGTGCCAGCTCGCCACAGGGGCCCCCGGCCGGGGAGCTGTTTTTT
TRBV28	-	-	TRBJ1-4	CASRIDRWTATNEKLFF	TGTGCCAGCAGAATAGACAGGTGGACTGCAACTAATGAAAAACTGTTTTTT
TRBV18	-	-	TRBJ1-3	CASSPLGQTVSGNTIYF	TGTGCCAGCTCACCACTGGGGCAGACCGTCTCTGGAAACACCATATATTTT
TRBV5-6	-	-	TRBJ1-2	CASSQDTNYGYTF	TGTGCCAGCAGCCAGGACACCAACTATGGCTACACCTTC
TRBV10-3	-	-	TRBJ1-1	CAISARLSLTSMNTEAFF	TGTGCCATCAGTGCCAGACTGAGCTTGACTTCCATGAACACTGAAGCTTTCTTT
TRBV5-4	-	TRBD1	TRBJ2-5	CASSYRTGGSQETQYF	TGTGCCAGCAGCTACAGGACAGGGGGAAGCCAAGAGACCCAGTACTTC
TRBV6-2/TRBV6-3	-	-	TRBJ1-1	CASSYLEPAYFPEAFF	TGTGCCAGCAGTTATTTGGAGCCGGCCTATTTTCCTGAAGCTTTCTTT
TRBV5-1	-	TRBD1	TRBJ2-2	CASSLDRGLSGELFF	TGCGCCAGCAGCTTGGACAGGGGATTATCCGGGGAGCTGTTTTTT
TRBV11-2	-	-	TRBJ2-7	CASSLGPGVGSYEQYF	TGTGCCAGCAGCTTAGGCCCAGGGGTGGGCTCCTACGAGCAGTACTTC
TRBV14	few	-	TRBJ2-7	CASSPARVSEQYF	TGTGCCAGCAGCCCCGCCAGGGTGAGTGAGCAGTACTTC
TRBV5-1	-	-	TRBJ1-6	CASSLGGQNSPLHF	TGCGCCAGCAGCTTGGGAGGGCAAAATTCACCCCTCCACTTT
TRBV12-2	-	-	TRBJ2-1	CASRPTFQSGTDKANEQFF	TGTGCAAGTCGCCCCACCTTTCAGTCAGGTACTGATAAAGCCAATGAGCAGTTCTTC
TRBV11-3	once	-	TRBJ1-1	CASSLSGAEAFF	TGTGCCAGCAGCTTATCAGGGGCTGAAGCTTTCTTT
TRBV5-1	once	-	TRBJ2-3	CASSLDSSTDTQYF	TGCGCCAGCAGTCTTGATAGCTCCACAGATACGCAGTATTTT
TRBV18	once	-	TRBJ1-4	CASSRAFGEKLFF	TGTGCCAGCTCACGGGCGTTCGGCGAAAAACTGTTTTTT
TRBV11-3	-	TRBD1	TRBJ1-3	CASSRNSGQGAGNTIYF	TGTGCCAGCAGCCGCAACTCGGGACAGGGGGCTGGAAACACCATATATTTT
TRBV11-2	-	TRBD1	TRBJ1-5	CASSPPTGGNQPQHF	TGTGCCAGCAGCCCCCCGACAGGGGGCAATCAGCCCCAGCATTTT
TRBV12-3/TRBV12-4	-	-	TRBJ2-5	CASSFLGGETQYF	TGTGCCAGCAGTTTCTTGGGGGGAGAGACCCAGTACTTC